The rows below give T cell receptor beta chains drawn from one sample of a study of blood T cell repertoires in COVID-19. The protocol was immunoSEQ multiplex PCR, while the TCRdb copy is restricted to in-frame clones and leaves out a portion. The table lists roughly 250,000 clones, roughly four fifths of them singletons, with about 4.5% in the top ten. The sequenced material came from peripheral blood. These receptors came from a woman in her seventies with acute or convalescent COVID-19. Each CDR3 is given with its conserved first and last residue. A D gene is named only where the DNA matches it firmly. Some rows have no size entry. The others give once, few or many, or a class for an expanded clone.

>TRBJ1-4|few|TRBV6-5|TRBD1
TGTGCCAGCAGGAGACAGGGAGATGACAAAAAACTGTTTTTT
CASRRQGDDKKLFF
>TRBJ2-7|few|TRBV18|.
TGTGCCAGCTCGGACGTGGGGACATACTCCTACGAGCAGTACTTC
CASSDVGTYSYEQYF
>TRBJ2-7|.|TRBV6-5|TRBD1
TGTGCCAGCAGACCGACAGGGGTAATAGTCTACGAGCAGTACTTC
CASRPTGVIVYEQYF
>TRBJ1-5|.|TRBV3-1/TRBV3-2|.
TGTGCCAGCAGCCAAGACGGACAGTCCGGGCAGCCCCAGCATTTT
CASSQDGQSGQPQHF
>TRBJ2-2|.|TRBV5-4|.
TGTGCCAGCAGCTTGGCCCACAGCACCGGGGAGCTGTTTTTT
CASSLAHSTGELFF
>TRBJ1-3|.|TRBV9|TRBD1
TGTGCCAGCAGCACCCAGGACAGGCCCTCTGGAAACACCATATATTTT
CASSTQDRPSGNTIYF
>TRBJ1-2|.|TRBV7-8|TRBD1
TGTGCCAGCAGCCAGGGGGCAGGGAGAGGAGCTAACTATGGCTACACCTTC
CASSQGAGRGANYGYTF
>TRBJ1-1|.|TRBV5-6|.
TGTGCCAGCAGTTTGAACCCCCAGACTGAAGCTTTCTTT
CASSLNPQTEAFF
>TRBJ1-2|.|TRBV4-1|.
TGCGCCAGCAGCCAAGATATCCGCAGCTATGGCTACACCTTC
CASSQDIRSYGYTF
>TRBJ1-4|.|TRBV7-6|TRBD1
TGTGCCAGCAGCTTAATGAGACAGGGTGGGGAAAAACTGTTTTTT
CASSLMRQGGEKLFF
>TRBJ2-2|few|TRBV13|TRBD1
TGTGCCAGCAGCTTGCGGGACAGGGGATCCGGGGAGCTGTTTTTT
CASSLRDRGSGELFF
>TRBJ1-1|.|TRBV5-4|.
TGTGCCAGCAGCTTGGAGCCGGCGGGGAACACTGAAGCTTTCTTT
CASSLEPAGNTEAFF
>TRBJ2-5|few|TRBV5-5|.
TGTGCCAGCAGCTTGCAACAGGGGAGGGAGACCCAGTACTTC
CASSLQQGRETQYF
>TRBJ1-1|.|TRBV2|.
TGTGCCAGCAGTGATGGTGGGGGGGAGGACACTGAAGCTTTCTTT
CASSDGGGEDTEAFF
>TRBJ2-7|.|TRBV5-5|TRBD2
TGTGCCAGCAGCCACGGACTCGCGGGGGGGATGATTTTGGGGCAGTACTTC
CASSHGLAGGMILGQYF
>TRBJ1-1|few|TRBV27|.
TGTGCCAGCAGTGACAGGCCGGGGACTGAAGCTTTCTTT
CASSDRPGTEAFF
>TRBJ2-5|.|TRBV6-2/TRBV6-3|.
TGTGCCAGCAGTTATATTTACGGGGGAGAGACCCAGTACTTC
CASSYIYGGETQYF
>TRBJ2-7|.|TRBV4-2|.
TGTGCCAGCAGCCAAGCCACAGGACGTCCCTACGAGCAGTACTTC
CASSQATGRPYEQYF
>TRBJ2-3|.|TRBV5-6|TRBD2
TGTGCCAGCAGTCGGGGGGTTCCAGATACGCAGTATTTT
CASSRGVPDTQYF
>TRBJ2-5|.|TRBV28|.
TGTGCCAGCAGAGTAACAGGAGAGACCCAGTACTTC
CASRVTGETQYF
>TRBJ1-5|once|TRBV6-5|TRBD1
TGTGCCAGCACGGGACAGGGGGTAAATCAGCCCCAGCATTTT
CASTGQGVNQPQHF
>TRBJ2-3|.|TRBV6-2/TRBV6-3|TRBD2
TGTGCCAGCAGTTACGCGACTAGCGGGCGTCTCACAGATACGCAGTATTTT
CASSYATSGRLTDTQYF
>TRBJ2-3|.|TRBV24-1|.
TGTGCCACCAGTGATTTGGTGGGCGCGGGAGATACGCAGTATTTT
CATSDLVGAGDTQYF
>TRBJ1-1|.|TRBV13|.
TGTGCCAGCAGCTTAGAGGCGCGGGGGGCTCCCGGCGCTTTCTTT
CASSLEARGAPGAFF
>TRBJ2-1|.|TRBV6-5|TRBD1
TGTGCCAGCAGTTACTCCCGGACAGGGGTCTACAATGAGCAGTTCTTC
CASSYSRTGVYNEQFF
>TRBJ1-5|.|TRBV6-5|.
TGTGCCAGCAGCCTCGGGGAGGGCTACAATCAGCCCCAGCATTTT
CASSLGEGYNQPQHF
>TRBJ2-2|.|TRBV11-2|TRBD1
TGTGCCAGCAGCTTCGGGACAGCCGGGGAGCTGTTTTTT
CASSFGTAGELFF
>TRBJ2-7|.|TRBV7-2|.
TGTGCCAGCAGCCCACAAGGGCGGGGTTACGAGCAGTACTTC
CASSPQGRGYEQYF
>TRBJ2-6|once|TRBV5-1|TRBD1
TGCGCCAGCAGCATAGACAGGGCTGGGGCCAACGTCCTGACTTTC
CASSIDRAGANVLTF
>TRBJ1-2|.|TRBV7-9|.
TGTGCCAGCAGCTTAGCGGGGCCGACTCACTCAAACTATGGCTACACCTTC
CASSLAGPTHSNYGYTF
>TRBJ1-2|once|TRBV6-5|TRBD1
TGTGCCAGCACCCCCACCGGGACAGGGAATGGCTACACCTTC
CASTPTGTGNGYTF
>TRBJ2-7|.|TRBV11-1|TRBD1
TGTGCCAGCAGTTTCTCACAGGGGGGATCCTACGAGCAGTACTTC
CASSFSQGGSYEQYF
>TRBJ2-7|.|TRBV6-2/TRBV6-3|TRBD1
TGTGCCAGCAGTTACTCGGACAGGGGCGAGCAGTACTTC
CASSYSDRGEQYF
>TRBJ1-5|.|TRBV5-1|.
TGCGCCAGCAGCTTCGAGGGAAATCAGCCCCAGCATTTT
CASSFEGNQPQHF
>TRBJ1-1|once|TRBV6-1|TRBD1
TGTGCCAGCAGTGATTTGGGACAGGCGGGCACTGAAGCTTTCTTT
CASSDLGQAGTEAFF
>TRBJ2-3|.|TRBV10-1|TRBD1
TGCGCCAGCAGTCCTCGGACAGGAAGCACAGATACGCAGTATTTT
CASSPRTGSTDTQYF
>TRBJ2-1|.|TRBV11-2|.
TGTGCCAGCAGCACAGAGCAATACAATGAGCAGTTCTTC
CASSTEQYNEQFF
>TRBJ1-6|.|TRBV7-8|TRBD1
TGTGCCAGCAGCTTAGCCCCACAGGGGGTGGTCTCACCCCTCCACTTT
CASSLAPQGVVSPLHF
>TRBJ1-2|.|TRBV5-1|.
TGCGCCAGCAGCTTGGAACCAGGGTCCTATGGCTACACCTTC
CASSLEPGSYGYTF
>TRBJ1-2|.|TRBV6-2/TRBV6-3|.
TGTGCCAGCAGTTATTCAGGGGTTGACTACACCTTC
CASSYSGVDYTF
>TRBJ1-5|few|TRBV28|.
TGTGCCAGCAGTCCACACATGGGACTCCCCGGGGTTCAGCCCCAGCATTTT
CASSPHMGLPGVQPQHF
>TRBJ1-1|.|TRBV4-2|.
TGTGCCAGCAGCCAAGATATGGGGGGGACTGAAGCTTTCTTT
CASSQDMGGTEAFF
>TRBJ1-1|.|TRBV10-3|.
TGTGCCATCAGTCAACGACAGGAGAACACTGAAGCTTTCTTT
CAISQRQENTEAFF
>TRBJ2-2|.|TRBV4-3|.
TGCGCCAGCAGCCAATTAACCGGGACACAGAACACCGGGGAGCTGTTTTTT
CASSQLTGTQNTGELFF
>TRBJ2-5|.|TRBV30|TRBD1
TGTGCCTGGAGTGGTGGACAGGGGGCCGAAAACCAAGAGACCCAGTACTTC
CAWSGGQGAENQETQYF
>TRBJ2-2|.|TRBV7-2|.
TGTGCCAGCAGCCGTTCCCAGGGGCGGGCCGGGGAGCTGTTTTTT
CASSRSQGRAGELFF
>TRBJ1-5|.|TRBV10-3|TRBD1
TGTGCCATCAGTGAGCAAGGGGGCAGGCTGCCCCAGCATTTT
CAISEQGGRLPQHF
>TRBJ1-6|once|TRBV7-2|.
TGTGCCAGCAGCTTAGCCGGCAGGGACATCTTGTATTCACCCCTCCACTTT
CASSLAGRDILYSPLHF